This T cell receptor (beta chain) came from a study of cytomegalovirus exposure and HLA in healthy donors. Data came from immunoSEQ multiplex PCR; TCRdb stores just in-frame clones and leaves some out. The profile shows 150,000 to 200,000 clones, 95% to 97% of them singletons. The CDR3 extends over 14 amino acids. Germline values: CDR1 SSHAT, CDR2 FNYEAQ (reference sequence). As for this clone: Antigen specificity is unknown. One junction end disagrees with the germline gene, perhaps due to a read error.

Study-level results: Under in vitro conditions, a few CMV-associated chains were confirmed as specific for CMV antigens.

The TCR originated in a young woman in good health and CMV-seronegative. Material: PBMCs. The chain has TRBV7-7 and TRBJ2-3; 9 bases map to TRBD1. The CDR3 sequence: CASSRGQGTDTQYF. The CDR3, as DNA: TGTGCTAGCAGCCGGGGACAGGGTACAGATACGCAGTATTTT. The full variable domain, with the rest looked up from reference TRBV7-7 and TRBJ2-3, is GAGVSQSPRYKVTKRGQDVTLRCDPISSHATLYWYQQALGQGPEFLTYFNYEAQPDKSGLPSDRFSAERPEGSISTLTIQRTEQRDSAMYRCASSRGQGTDTQYFGPGTRLTVL.